This T cell receptor (beta chain) was retrieved from a study of blood T cell repertoires in COVID-19. Sequencing used immunoSEQ multiplex PCR; TCRdb keeps in-frame clones, though not all of them. Of more than 200,000 clones detected, about 84% appear once; the ten largest clones hold less than 2%. Across about two dozen US areas, participants ranged in age from about 18 to 90 years. Allocation to cohorts depended on clinical history reported by the participants. Cohort 3 recovery required two negative PCRs, clearance, or symptom resolution. Trimming cost V 7 bases and J 4 bases, with 7 bases left between them. The CDR3 is made up of 12 amino acids. The germline V gene has CDR1 WSHSY and CDR2 SAAADI.

The sample was PBMCs or T cells enriched from blood (not recorded which). The TCR comes from a man in his sixties who had recovered from COVID-19. This rearrangement joins TRBV10-2 to TRBJ2-2, with a weak D call TRBD1 (5 bases). The CDR3 DNA reads TGCGCCAGCAAAGGGGTCACCGGGGAGCTGTTTTTT. Protein: CASKGVTGELFF.